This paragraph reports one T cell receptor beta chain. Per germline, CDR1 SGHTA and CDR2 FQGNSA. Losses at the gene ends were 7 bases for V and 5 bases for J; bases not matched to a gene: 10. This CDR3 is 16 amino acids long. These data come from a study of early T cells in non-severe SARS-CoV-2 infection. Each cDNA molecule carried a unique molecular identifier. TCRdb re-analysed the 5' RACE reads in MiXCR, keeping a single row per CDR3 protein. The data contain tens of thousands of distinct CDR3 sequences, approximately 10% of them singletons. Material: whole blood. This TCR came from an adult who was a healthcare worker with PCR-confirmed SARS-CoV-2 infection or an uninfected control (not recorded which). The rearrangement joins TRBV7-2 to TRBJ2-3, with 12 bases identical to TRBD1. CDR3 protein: CASTHRGQGAIDTQYF. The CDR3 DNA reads TGTGCCAGCACCCACCGGGGACAGGGGGCGATAGATACGCAGTATTTT. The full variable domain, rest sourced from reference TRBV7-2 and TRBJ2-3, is GAGVSQSPSNKVTEKGKDVELRCDPISGHTALYWYRQSLGQGLEFLIYFQGNSAPDKSGLPSDRFSAERTGGSVSTLTIQRTQQEDSAVYLCASTHRGQGAIDTQYFGPGTRLTVL.